Below, one T cell receptor beta chain is given with its context. The antigen is not known. The study ran its PCR with 60 Vbeta and 13 Jbeta primers. Per the authors' pipeline: The authors later counted approximately 80 million unique TCR beta chains, 9.5 million to 11 million of them shared. TCRdb's copy holds only in-frame clones and misses some; the assay was immunoSEQ multiplex PCR. That table is the source of V, J and clone size, and D and trimming were worked out from the DNA. Of around 170,000 clones in the sample, around 81% were seen once. Germline loops: CDR1 SGHNT, CDR2 YYREEE (reference sequence). Deletions cut 0 bases from V and 6 bases from J, with 19 bases between. The CDR3 contains 17 residues. The data derive from a study of cytomegalovirus exposure and HLA in healthy donors. Study-wide context: Early on, a data release was issued that held roughly 84 million unique TCRs from HLA-typed donors. Study conclusions and caveats: Later analysis associated a missense DCLRE1C variant with TCR beta V- and J-gene trimming.

This TCR derives from a man aged 40-49 years in good health and CMV-seronegative. Sequenced input: PBMCs. V and J are TRBV5-4 and TRBJ2-1, with D perhaps TRBD2 (7 bases). CDR3: CASSLGGGAIQGNEQFF. In DNA, the CDR3 is TGTGCCAGCAGCTTGGGAGGGGGGGCCATACAAGGCAATGAGCAGTTCTTC. Full variable domain (remainder filled in from reference TRBV5-4 and TRBJ2-1): ETGVTQSPTHLIKTRGQQVTLRCSSQSGHNTVSWYQQALGQGPQFIFQYYREEENGRGNFPPRFSGLQFPNYSSELNVNALELDDSALYLCASSLGGGAIQGNEQFFGPGTRLTVL.